Below are 22 T cell receptor beta chains sequenced from a single sample in a study of identical twins. TCRdb passed the 5' RACE reads through MiXCR, listing each CDR3 protein once. The sample lists roughly 1,500,000 distinct CDR3 sequences, about 31% occurring once. Sample: cord blood. All receptors come from a newborn girl in good health.

V usage is TRBV10-3 and J usage is TRBJ1-4; the D gene is possibly TRBD1 (5 bases). Germline lookup yields CDR1 ENHRY and CDR2 SYGVKD. Trimming pared 2 bases from V and 8 bases from J, leaving 9 bases between. The length of the CDR3 is 13 residues. The CDR3 reads CAISEPWTEKLFF. CDR3 DNA sequence: TGTGCCATCAGTGAGCCGTGGACAGAAAAACTGTTTTTT.

The gene calls are TRBV9 and TRBJ2-5, with 7 positions matching TRBD2. With V trimmed by 0 bases and J by 5 bases, 10 bases remained unmatched. Germline V CDR1 and CDR2: SGDLS, YYNGEE. CDR3 length: 16 residues. The CDR3 DNA sequence: TGTGCCAGCAGCGTAGATCCCAGCGGGGATACCGAGACCCAGTACTTC. Protein: CASSVDPSGDTETQYF.

V and J are TRBV20-1 and TRBJ1-2; 7 bases are a match to TRBD1. Germline V CDR1 and CDR2: DFQATT, SNEGSKA (reference sequence). With 3 bases clipped from V and 5 bases from J, the junction kept 6 bases outside the gene matches. This CDR3 contains 13 residues. CDR3: CSASRTGKYGYTF. In DNA form, the CDR3 reads TGCAGTGCTAGCCGGACAGGAAAATATGGCTACACCTTC.

The rearrangement uses TRBV5-1 and TRBJ2-5; TRBD2 aligns across 10 bases. The CDR3 is 15 amino acids. The germline V gene has CDR1 SGHRS and CDR2 YFSETQ. The V and J ends lost 2 bases and 11 bases, in that order; junction bases with no gene match: 12. The CDR3 sequence is CASSFLAGEHNEQYF. CDR3 sequence (DNA): TGCGCCAGCAGCTTCCTAGCGGGGGAGCACAATGAGCAGTACTTC.

In this sample, this clonotype turned up a few times. This rearrangement joins TRBV5-6 to TRBJ1-6; the D is unclear. The CDR3 sequence is 14 residues long. Per the germline V gene, CDR1 is SGHDT and CDR2 is YYEEEE. The V end was cut by 4 bases, the J end by 6 bases, with 11 bases between. The CDR3 DNA follows: TGTGCCAGCAGCGGCGGTCTCCCTAATTCACCCCTCCACTTT. Translation gives CASSGGLPNSPLHF.

The V and J genes are TRBV12-3 or TRBV12-4 and TRBJ2-1; tentative D call: TRBD1 (5 bases). This CDR3 has 9 amino acids. Between the trimmed V and J ends, which lost 8 bases and 13 bases, there was a span of 9 bases. For the CDR3, the DNA is TGTGCCAGCGGGGCCACTCAGTTCTTC. Translated, it gives CASGATQFF.

The table lists this clonotype with a few counts. V gene TRBV28 combines with J gene TRBJ2-7, with D perhaps assigned TRBD1 or TRBD2 (5 bases each). Germline V gene sequence: CDR1 MDHEN, CDR2 SYDVKM. V was cut by 2 bases and J by 2 bases, with 13 bases left in between. This CDR3 spans 15 amino acids. CDR3: CASSLMGDRPYEQYF. The CDR3, as DNA: TGTGCCAGCAGTTTAATGGGGGATAGGCCCTACGAGCAGTACTTC.

This clonotype has more than one count but fewer than ten. The chain combines TRBV5-1 with TRBJ1-4; 7 bases match TRBD1. V lost 3 bases to trimming and J lost 4 bases; unmatched junction nucleotides: 3. CDR3 length equals 14 residues. Germline V gene data show CDR1 as SGHRS and CDR2 as YFSETQ. The DNA for the CDR3 is TGCGCCAGCAGCTCGACAGGGCTTAATGAAAAACTGTTTTTT. Translated: CASSSTGLNEKLFF.

V is TRBV6-1 and J is TRBJ2-3; no reliable D call. V shed 2 bases and J shed 1 base, with 10 bases lying between them. CDR1 MNHNS and CDR2 SASEGT come from the germline V gene. The CDR3 length is 15 residues. CDR3 loop: CASSEIPPGTDTQYF. CDR3 nucleotide sequence: TGTGCCAGCAGTGAAATTCCCCCGGGCACAGATACGCAGTATTTT.

V is TRBV4-2 and J is TRBJ1-4, with 9 bases matching TRBD1. Germline assignment: CDR1 LGHNA and CDR2 YNFKEQ. The CDR3 is 15 residues long. The V segment lost 5 bases and the J segment 5 bases; nucleotides outside the gene matches: 6. CDR3 region: CASSRDREANEKLFF. For the CDR3, the DNA is TGTGCCAGCAGCAGGGACAGGGAAGCGAATGAAAAACTGTTTTTT.

The chain links TRBV19 to TRBJ1-5; 7 positions match TRBD1. The CDR3 sequence is 12 residues long. Germline assignment: CDR1 LNHDA and CDR2 SQIVND (reference sequence). V lost 7 bases, J lost 7 bases, and 4 bases stayed unmatched. The CDR3: CASNDRAQPQHF. Here the CDR3 DNA reads TGTGCCAGTAACGACAGGGCCCAGCCCCAGCATTTT. The entire variable domain, with the rest obtained from reference TRBV19 and TRBJ1-5, is as follows: DGGITQSPKYLFRKEGQNVTLSCEQNLNHDAMYWYRQDPGQGLRLIYYSQIVNDFQKGDIAEGYSVSREKKESFPLTVTSAQKNPTAFYLCASNDRAQPQHFGDGTRLSIL.

V is TRBV12-3 or TRBV12-4 and J is TRBJ1-5; 12 nucleotides line up with TRBD1. The V and J ends lost 1 base and 6 bases, in that order; junction bases with no gene match: 4. This CDR3 comprises 16 residues. CDR3 protein: CASSLDGTGGRQPQHF. CDR3 DNA: TGTGCCAGCAGTTTAGATGGGACAGGGGGCCGTCAGCCCCAGCATTTT.

Points on this clonotype: Mismatch with germline at one junction end may stem from a read error. V is TRBV20-1 and J is TRBJ1-4; maybe TRBD1 (5 bases). Germline V CDR1 and CDR2: DFQATT, SNEGSKA (reference sequence). This CDR3 has 14 residues. The CDR3 reads CSAVTGTTTEKLFF. The CDR3 DNA sequence: TGCAGTGCTGTAACAGGCACAACTACTGAAAAACTGTTTTTT.

The V gene is TRBV27, the J gene TRBJ2-5, with D tentatively TRBD2 (6 bases). With 6 bases removed from V and 1 base from J, the gap between germline ends came to 12 bases. The CDR3 is 14 residues long. Per the germline V gene, CDR1 is MNHEY and CDR2 is SMNVEV (reference sequence). CDR3 loop: CASRAGGTQETQYF. The CDR3 coding sequence is TGTGCCAGCAGGGCTGGCGGGACCCAAGAGACCCAGTACTTC.

The table lists this clonotype with a few counts. V usage is TRBV11-2 and J usage is TRBJ2-3; tentative D call: TRBD2 (5 bases). The V end was cut by 5 bases, the J end by 7 bases, with 13 bases between. The CDR3 has 13 amino acids. Germline V CDR1 and CDR2: SGHAT, FQNNGV. The CDR3 nucleotides read TGTGCCAGCAGCCCCCACGGACTTCATACGCAGTATTTT. Its translation: CASSPHGLHTQYF.

This clonotype was counted a few times. This chain joins TRBV6-5 and TRBJ2-3; TRBD2 aligns across 11 bases. The junction had 8 bases not matched to a gene; V was cut back by 6 bases and J by 6 bases. Germline V gene sequence: CDR1 MNHEY, CDR2 SVGAGI. The length of the CDR3 is 15 residues. The CDR3 sequence: CASRSGTSGRDTQYF. DNA for the CDR3: TGTGCCAGCAGGTCCGGGACTAGCGGACGCGATACGCAGTATTTT.

This clonotype was recorded only once. The chain employs TRBV12-3 or TRBV12-4 and TRBJ2-3, with D perhaps matching TRBD1 (5 bases). The CDR3 is 15 residues long. Between the trimmed V and J ends, which lost 3 bases and 15 bases, there was a span of 25 bases. The CDR3 DNA reads as TGTGCCAGCAGTTTCCCCAGGGAAGGAGCAGATACGGAATATTTT. Protein: CASSFPREGADTEYF.

The gene calls are TRBV5-1 and TRBJ2-1; no definite D call. V was trimmed by 4 bases and J by 0 bases, leaving 11 bases between them. Germline V gene sequence: CDR1 SGHRS, CDR2 YFSETQ. This CDR3 is built from 15 residues. CDR3 sequence: CASSPGFYSYNEQFF. Written as DNA, the CDR3 is TGCGCCAGCAGCCCCGGATTCTACTCCTACAATGAGCAGTTCTTC. Together with reference TRBV5-1 and TRBJ2-1, the CDR3 gives the full variable domain: KAGVTQTPRYLIKTRGQQVTLSCSPISGHRSVSWYQQTPGQGLQFLFEYFSETQRNKGNFPGRFSGRQFSNSRSEMNVSTLELGDSALYLCASSPGFYSYNEQFFGPGTRLTVL.

A few counts support this clonotype. The chain recombines TRBV7-9 with TRBJ2-7, with 13 bases fitting TRBD2. In germline, CDR1 is SEHNR, CDR2 FQNEAQ (reference sequence). J was trimmed by 4 bases and V by 1 base; bases with no gene match: 4. The CDR3 length is 16 residues. The CDR3 loop reads CASSLGTSGRLYEQYF. The CDR3 nucleotides are TGTGCCAGCAGCTTAGGGACTAGCGGGAGATTGTACGAGCAGTACTTC.

The chain links TRBV27 to TRBJ2-5; D not certain. The V gene lost 5 bases and the J gene lost 1 base, with 14 bases spanning the gap. CDR1 MNHEY and CDR2 SMNVEV come from the germline V gene (reference sequence). The CDR3 contains 15 residues. The CDR3 sequence is CASSPMAYSQETQYF. Written as DNA, the CDR3 is TGTGCCAGCAGTCCCATGGCATACTCCCAAGAGACCCAGTACTTC.

The CDR3 sequence: CASLGPGSTEAFF. As DNA, the CDR3 is TGTGCCAGCCTGGGACCGGGATCGACTGAAGCTTTCTTT. The V gene is TRBV6-1, the J gene TRBJ1-1; maybe TRBD1 (5 bases). This CDR3 has 13 residues. Germline CDR1 reads MNHNS; CDR2 reads SASEGT. V dropped 8 bases and J dropped 5 bases, with 15 bases sitting between them.

This clonotype has just a few counts. The V gene is TRBV7-9, the J gene TRBJ1-2; D is ambiguous. V lost 4 bases and J lost 2, with 14 bases in between. This CDR3 has 15 amino acids. Germline V CDR1 and CDR2: SEHNR, FQNEAQ (reference sequence). The CDR3 loop is CASSSSGVGNYGYTF. CDR3 nucleotide sequence: TGTGCCAGCAGCTCCAGCGGGGTAGGGAACTATGGCTACACCTTC.